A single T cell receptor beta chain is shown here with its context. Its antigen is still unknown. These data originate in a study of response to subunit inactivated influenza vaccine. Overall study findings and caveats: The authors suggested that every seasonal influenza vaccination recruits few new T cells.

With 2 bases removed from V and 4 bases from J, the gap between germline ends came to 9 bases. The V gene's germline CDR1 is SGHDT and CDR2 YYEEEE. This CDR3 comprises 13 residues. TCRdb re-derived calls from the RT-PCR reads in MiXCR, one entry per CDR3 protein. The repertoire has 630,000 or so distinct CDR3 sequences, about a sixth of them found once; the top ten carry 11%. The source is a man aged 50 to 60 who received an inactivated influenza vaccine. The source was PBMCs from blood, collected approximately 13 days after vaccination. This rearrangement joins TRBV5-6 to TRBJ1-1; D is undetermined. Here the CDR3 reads CASSFTSGTEAFF. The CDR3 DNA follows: TGTGCCAGCAGCTTCACCTCGGGCACTGAAGCTTTCTTT.